This T cell receptor beta chain stems from a study of blood T cell repertoires in COVID-19. Study as a whole: COVID-19 samples collected from the United States, Italy and Spain covered acute and convalescent phases.

Trimming cost V 4 bases and J 4 bases; bases outside gene matches: 10. CDR3 length: 15 residues. Germline V gives CDR1 LNHDA, CDR2 SQIVND (reference sequence). In the original workflow: Scientists estimated how many nucleated cells there were by amplifying reference gene primers. This table comes from immunoSEQ multiplex PCR, and its TCRdb copy is limited to in-frame clones, with some not included. The V and J calls and clone size were taken over from that table, and D and trimming were inferred from the DNA. The table lists some 97,000 clones, almost 80% of them singletons, with roughly an eighth in the top ten.

The specimen sequenced was peripheral blood. This clonotype was obtained from a woman between 65 and 79 years old with acute or convalescent COVID-19. This rearrangement joins TRBV19 to TRBJ2-7; 7 positions match TRBD2. The CDR3 nucleotides read TGTGCCAGTAGTACGGGACTCCTCGGGGGGTACGAGCAGTACGTC. Translation: CASSTGLLGGYEQYV.